The 20 T cell receptor beta chains given below trace back to one sample, sequenced in a study of shared clonotypes between healthy human individuals. Produced via immunoSEQ multiplex PCR; TCRdb's table is partial and in-frame only. The sample records about 2.1 million clones, roughly 91% being singletons. Naive CD8 isolation took CD45RO-negative cells positively selected for CCR7 and excluded terminally differentiated effector memory CD45RA+ cells. Input material: naive CD8+ T cells from PBMCs. These receptors were obtained from a man younger than 30 in good health. Some clones in this sample may be carry-over from other donors' samples.

The chain carries TRBV28 and TRBJ2-5, with D unclear. CDR1 is MDHEN and CDR2 is SYDVKM in the germline V gene. V was pared by 2 bases and J by 9 bases, with 10 bases between. The length of the CDR3 is 12 residues. CDR3 amino acids: CASSLRTVPQYF. As DNA, the CDR3 is TGTGCCAGCAGTTTAAGGACGGTGCCCCAGTACTTC.

The chain couples TRBV10-2 to TRBJ2-1, with 9 bases aligning to TRBD2. V lost 2 bases to trimming and J lost 6 bases; unmatched junction nucleotides: 11. The germline V gene has CDR1 WSHSY and CDR2 SAAADI. The CDR3 loop spans 17 amino acids. The CDR3 loop reads CASSEDSQREASNEQFF. The CDR3 DNA follows: TGCGCCAGCAGTGAGGACTCTCAGCGGGAGGCGTCCAATGAGCAGTTCTTC.

The chain combines TRBV11-1 with TRBJ1-2, with 9 nucleotides matching TRBD1. V lost 1 base to trimming and J lost 9 bases; unmatched junction nucleotides: 15. CDR3 size: 17 residues. Germline lookup yields CDR1 SGHAT and CDR2 FQDESV (reference sequence). The CDR3 DNA is TGTGCCAGCAGCTTAGGCCCGAAAGGGACAGGGAAGCCGAGCTACACCTTC. Its protein is CASSLGPKGTGKPSYTF.

The chain couples TRBV7-6 to TRBJ2-7; the D gene is possibly TRBD2 (6 bases). Trimming took off 5 bases at V and 3 bases at J, with 17 bases between the two ends. Germline-derived CDR1 and CDR2 are SGHVS and FNYEAQ. The CDR3 is 15 amino acids. The chain's CDR3 is CASSPSLGDFYEQYF. CDR3 nucleotides: TGTGCCAGCAGCCCCTCTTTGGGGGACTTCTACGAGCAGTACTTC.

The chain couples TRBV9 to TRBJ1-1, with unresolved D. V dropped 3 bases and J dropped 6 bases, with 12 bases sitting between them. CDR3 length: 13 amino acids. Per germline, CDR1 SGDLS and CDR2 YYNGEE. In nucleotides, the CDR3 is TGTGCCAGCAGCGCCCTCGAGGCCCCTGAAGCTTTCTTT. Translating it yields CASSALEAPEAFF.

The chain uses TRBV7-9 and TRBJ2-1; no reliable D call. The V gene's germline CDR1 is SEHNR and CDR2 FQNEAQ (reference sequence). There are 14 residues in the CDR3. The germline V and J ends were trimmed by 1 base and 6 bases, with 10 bases remaining between them. CDR3 DNA: TGTGCCAGCAGCTTAGTTTACTGGGCCAATGAGCAGTTCTTC. This gives the protein CASSLVYWANEQFF.

The V gene is TRBV10-2, the J gene TRBJ1-4; D gene unclear. CDR3 length: 18 residues. The V gene lost 0 bases and the J gene lost 3 bases, with 17 bases spanning the gap. Germline V gives CDR1 WSHSY, CDR2 SAAADI. DNA of the CDR3: TGCGCCAGCAGTGAGTCGGGTCGGTTTGCGGTACCTAATGAAAAACTGTTTTTT. Its translation is CASSESGRFAVPNEKLFF.

This clone was detected only once. The chain employs TRBV28 and TRBJ2-1; no clear D. This CDR3 is 14 amino acids long. In germline, CDR1 is MDHEN, CDR2 SYDVKM. V lost 1 base and J lost 8, with 12 bases in between. The CDR3 loop reads CASSLLSLTDEQFF. DNA for the CDR3: TGTGCCAGCAGTTTATTGAGTCTTACCGATGAGCAGTTCTTC.

The chain is built from TRBV21-1 and TRBJ2-7; TRBD1, the D gene given by the table, was not confirmed from the DNA. TRBV21-1 is noted as a pseudogene. This CDR3 comprises 16 residues. The DNA for the CDR3 is TGTGCCAGCAGCAAAGGGTGGGACAGGGAATCTTACGAGCAGTACTTC. It is translated as CASSKGWDRESYEQYF.

This chain uses TRBV18 with TRBJ1-5; TRBD1 is a possible D gene (5 bases). The V and J ends lost 3 bases and 0 bases respectively, with 15 bases between them. The CDR3 spans 17 residues. Germline V gene data show CDR1 as KGHSH and CDR2 as LQKENI. CDR3 sequence (DNA): TGTGCCAGCTCACCCTACCGGGGAGGGGATAGCAATCAGCCCCAGCATTTT. Amino acids: CASSPYRGGDSNQPQHF.

The chain has TRBV9 and TRBJ1-2, with a tentative D call TRBD1 (5 bases). Trimming shortened V by 0 bases and J by 8 bases, and 17 bases separated the two germline ends. Germline lookup yields CDR1 SGDLS and CDR2 YYNGEE. The CDR3 runs to 15 residues. The CDR3 sequence: CASSVARDRERGYTF. In DNA, the CDR3 is TGTGCCAGCAGCGTAGCTCGGGACCGGGAGCGGGGCTACACCTTC.

V and J are TRBV5-1 and TRBJ2-4, with 11 positions matching TRBD2. Germline V gene lookup returns CDR1 SGHRS and CDR2 YFSETQ. J was trimmed by 6 bases and V by 4 bases; bases with no gene match: 6. The CDR3 contains 15 residues. CDR3 coding DNA: TGCGCCAGCAGCGAGACTAGCGGGATTGGAAACATTCAGTACTTC. Its protein product is CASSETSGIGNIQYF.

For this clone: In the same sample, other DNA sequences code for this CDR3. The DNA for the CDR3 is TGTGCCAGCAGTTTATTGGAAAATTCCAATCAGCCCCAGCATTTT. Protein: CASSLLENSNQPQHF. This rearrangement joins TRBV28 to TRBJ1-5; D unresolved. The V gene's germline CDR1 is MDHEN and CDR2 SYDVKM. The CDR3 runs 15 residues. V lost 1 base, J lost 3 bases, and 10 bases lay in between. Supplemented by reference TRBV28 and TRBJ1-5, the full variable domain reads DVKVTQSSRYLVKRTGEKVFLECVQDMDHENMFWYRQDPGLGLRLIYFSYDVKMKEKGDIPEGYSVSREKKERFSLILESASTNQTSMYLCASSLLENSNQPQHFGDGTRLSIL.

The rearrangement uses TRBV9 and TRBJ2-6, with D perhaps matching TRBD1 (6 bases). V gave up 5 bases and J gave up 0 bases, with 12 bases separating them. Germline loops: CDR1 SGDLS, CDR2 YYNGEE. The CDR3 has 16 amino acids. CDR3 in amino acids: CASRDGQTSGANVLTF. The DNA of the CDR3 is TGTGCCAGCAGAGATGGACAGACCTCTGGGGCCAACGTCCTGACTTTC.

Concerning this clone itself: The sample carries other DNA sequences with the same CDR3. The rearrangement links TRBV5-6 to TRBJ1-2, with 8 bases lining up with TRBD1. The V segment lost 3 bases and the J segment 1 base; nucleotides outside the gene matches: 2. The length of the CDR3 is 14 residues. The V gene's germline CDR1 is SGHDT and CDR2 YYEEEE. The CDR3 DNA is TGTGCCAGCAGCTGGGACAGGAGTAACTATGGCTACACCTTC. This translates into CASSWDRSNYGYTF.

This chain links TRBV5-6 with TRBJ2-3; D is possibly TRBD1 (5 bases). Germline CDR1 and CDR2: SGHDT and YYEEEE. The CDR3 contains 17 residues. With 4 bases removed from V and 2 bases from J, the gap between germline ends came to 20 bases. The CDR3 loop is CASSALQGIRVTDTQYF. The CDR3 DNA reads as TGTGCCAGCAGCGCACTTCAGGGTATCAGGGTCACAGATACGCAGTATTTT.

The chain is built from TRBV27 and TRBJ2-7; D is perhaps TRBD2 (6 bases). The germline V gene has CDR1 MNHEY and CDR2 SMNVEV (reference sequence). This CDR3 spans 12 amino acids. V dropped 2 bases and J dropped 6 bases, with 8 bases sitting between them. The CDR3 here is CASSLGGLEQYF. Here the CDR3 DNA reads TGTGCCAGCAGTTTAGGGGGACTCGAGCAGTACTTC.

This clone was seen once. This rearrangement joins TRBV28 to TRBJ2-7; D perhaps matches TRBD1 (5 bases). V lost 5 bases and J lost 0, with 20 bases in between. Germline V gene lookup returns CDR1 MDHEN and CDR2 SYDVKM. This CDR3 contains 17 residues. The CDR3 loop reads CASSPASGQSSSYEQYF. In DNA form, the CDR3 reads TGTGCCAGCAGTCCCGCCTCAGGGCAGAGTAGCTCCTACGAGCAGTACTTC.

The chain joins TRBV27 to TRBJ2-3; the D is unclear. The CDR3 sequence is 15 residues long. The germline V and J ends were trimmed by 5 bases and 2 bases, with 14 bases remaining between them. Germline V gene lookup returns CDR1 MNHEY and CDR2 SMNVEV (reference sequence). In nucleotides, the CDR3 is TGTGCCAGCAGTCCTATCTACTCTCCCACAGATACGCAGTATTTT. Translation gives CASSPIYSPTDTQYF.

This rearrangement joins TRBV4-1 to TRBJ2-1; TRBD2 aligns across 10 bases. CDR3 length: 15 amino acids. With 2 bases clipped from V and 5 bases from J, the junction kept 3 bases outside the gene matches. Germline CDR1 MGHRA, CDR2 YSYEKL. Here the CDR3 reads CASSQRTSGNNEQFF. CDR3 in DNA: TGCGCCAGCAGCCAAAGAACTAGCGGGAACAATGAGCAGTTCTTC.